This T cell receptor (beta chain) was sequenced in a study of CD8 T cell repertoires and HIV-1 epitope variants. The CDR3 has 15 residues. After removal of 4 bases from V and 4 bases from J, the junction contained 7 bases not matched to a gene. Germline lookup yields CDR1 SGHTA and CDR2 FQGNSA. Points on this clone: Antigen unknown.

Produced via immunoSEQ multiplex PCR; TCRdb's table is partial and in-frame only. This table has thousands of clones, under 70% appearing once. The source of this sequence is a male donor with HIV. V and J are TRBV7-2 and TRBJ2-7; 10 bases map to TRBD2. Sequenced: cultured CD8+ T cells derived from PBMCs. Written as DNA, the CDR3 is TGTGCCAGCAGCTCCAGGGGGGGACTAGCGTACGAGCAGTACTTC. Residues: CASSSRGGLAYEQYF.